This TCR beta chain stems from a study of cytomegalovirus exposure and HLA in healthy donors. On this clone itself: Antigen unknown.

PCR was performed using 60 Vbeta and 13 Jbeta primers. The method was immunoSEQ multiplex PCR; TCRdb's version includes in-frame clones alone and lacks a portion of them. The sample carries 150,000 to 200,000 clones, approximately 82% recorded once. The CDR3 spans 14 residues. Trimming pared 6 bases from V and 9 bases from J, leaving 21 bases between. Germline V lookup: CDR1 MRHNA, CDR2 SNTAGT. Findings and caveats of the study: The dataset shows that most TCR sequences were rare, while some public TCRs occurred in many donors. Researchers reported in a later analysis that common viral pathogens appeared linked to several top clusters. Later analysis demonstrated an association between a missense DCLRE1C variant and TCR beta V- and J-gene trimming.

The TCR originated in a young woman in good health and CMV-seronegative. The rearrangement links TRBV6-4 to TRBJ2-7, with D possibly being TRBD2 (5 bases). The sample comprised PBMCs. CDR3 protein: CASSEPRATAGQYF. CDR3 bases: TGTGCCAGCAGCGAACCCCGGGCCACCGCGGGGCAGTACTTC.